The entry below describes one T cell receptor beta chain. The antigen remains unidentified. Through a sample-barcoded 5' primer and a J-beta primer mix, a second PCR was run for roughly 6 to 12 cycles. The yield of each sample was at least 3 million CDR3-containing paired-end reads. TCRdb called the 5' RACE reads again in MiXCR, with one record for every CDR3 protein. This sample yields about 830,000 distinct CDR3 sequences, of which 58% are seen a single time; about 20% belongs to the top ten. The source of the sample is a study of blood T cells in healthy people across ages. Study-wide points: The recorded TCR beta diversity per million T cells decreased in a roughly linear manner with age.

Trimming removed 6 bases from V and 2 bases from J, with 21 bases in between. CDR1 SNHLY and CDR2 FYNNEI come from the germline V gene. The length of the CDR3 is 17 residues. This receptor was taken from a man aged 25 to 40 in good health. This chain links TRBV2 with TRBJ2-3, with D tentatively TRBD2 (7 bases). The source material was blood. Here the CDR3 reads CASSRRGREWFTDTQYF. CDR3 sequence (DNA): TGTGCCAGCAGCCGACGGGGGCGGGAGTGGTTCACAGATACGCAGTATTTT.